Shown below are 25 T cell receptor beta chains from a single sample sequenced in a study of T-cell memory formation after mild COVID-19. TCRdb analysed the 5' RACE reads with MiXCR anew, one entry per CDR3 protein. The sample gives under 350,000 distinct CDR3 sequences, 15% to 20% of which show up once; 22% is in the top ten. Sequencing was performed on PBMCs or a T cell subset sorted from them (not recorded which). These TCRs come from a man aged 18 to 35 who had mild COVID-19 (a few samples of this study predate the infection). Cell type and time point are not known.

There are a few counts of this clonotype. This chain connects TRBV4-1 to TRBJ2-7; 10 bases are a match to TRBD2. Trimming took 0 bases from V and 6 from J; bases not matched to a gene: 2. The germline gives CDR1 MGHRA, CDR2 YSYEKL. CDR3 length: 14 amino acids. This CDR3 reads CASSQEGLAIEQYF. The CDR3 DNA sequence: TGCGCCAGCAGCCAAGAGGGACTAGCGATCGAGCAGTACTTC.

The chain joins TRBV2 to TRBJ2-3; possibly TRBD2 for D (7 bases). The CDR3 runs to 16 residues. V gave up 7 bases and J gave up 2 bases, with 19 bases separating them. The germline V gene has CDR1 SNHLY and CDR2 FYNNEI. The CDR3 region is CASTLGGLADTDTQYF. CDR3 DNA: TGTGCCAGCACCCTAGGGGGGCTAGCGGACACAGATACGCAGTATTTT.

The V gene is TRBV6-2 or TRBV6-3, the J gene TRBJ1-5, with 7 positions matching TRBD1. Losses at the gene ends were 1 base for V and 7 bases for J; bases not matched to a gene: 7. CDR1 MNHEY and CDR2 SVGEGT come from the germline V gene. The CDR3 loop spans 15 amino acids. CDR3 in amino acids: CASSYYAGGGQPQHF. The CDR3 region has the DNA TGTGCCAGCAGTTACTATGCAGGAGGGGGCCAGCCCCAGCATTTT.

The rearrangement uses TRBV7-8 and TRBJ1-4; TRBD1 aligns across 7 bases. Germline assignment: CDR1 SGHVS and CDR2 FQNEAQ. Germline trimming cut 5 bases from V and 7 bases from J; bases unmatched to any gene: 16. This CDR3 has 17 amino acids. Here the CDR3 reads CASSRITGAVNGEKLFF. The CDR3 bases are TGTGCCAGCAGCCGCATTACAGGGGCTGTTAACGGTGAAAAACTGTTTTTT.

The V call is TRBV24-1, the J call TRBJ2-3; 7 bases line up with TRBD2. Germline CDR1 is KGHDR and CDR2 is SFDVKD. J was trimmed by 2 bases and V by 0 bases; bases with no gene match: 1. There are 15 residues in the CDR3. CDR3 nucleotide sequence: TGTGCCACCAGTGATTTGGCGGGGGACACAGATACGCAGTATTTT. This gives the protein CATSDLAGDTDTQYF.

This clonotype was seen at least ten times. V usage is TRBV11-3 and J usage is TRBJ2-5; D ambiguous. The CDR3 has 14 amino acids. The V end was cut by 2 bases, the J end by 5 bases, with 12 bases between. Germline CDR1 SGHNT, CDR2 YENEEA. The CDR3 here is CASSLRLTGETQYF. Here the CDR3 DNA reads TGTGCCAGCAGCTTACGGCTTACCGGGGAGACCCAGTACTTC.

This clonotype has only a few counts. This chain links TRBV20-1 with TRBJ1-6; D gene unclear. Germline V CDR1 and CDR2: DFQATT, SNEGSKA (reference sequence). This CDR3 contains 15 residues. The V and J ends lost 0 bases and 7 bases respectively, with 13 bases between them. CDR3 sequence reads: CSARDLPVPNSPLHF. In nucleotides, the CDR3 is TGCAGTGCTAGAGATCTACCAGTCCCGAATTCACCCCTCCACTTT.

This clonotype was counted only a few times. V usage is TRBV29-1 and J usage is TRBJ1-1; 9 nucleotides agree with TRBD1. Germline CDR1 SQVTM, CDR2 ANQGSEA. V shed 3 bases, J shed 3 bases, and the junction held 2 bases outside the gene matches. The CDR3 spans 13 residues. CDR3 bases: TGCAGCGTTGACGGGACAGGGCACACTGAAGCTTTCTTT. Its protein product is CSVDGTGHTEAFF.

In this sample, this clonotype turned up a few times. The chain couples TRBV5-4 to TRBJ1-1, with D uncertain. Trimming shortened V by 7 bases and J by 1 base, and 5 bases separated the two germline ends. Germline lookup yields CDR1 SGHNT and CDR2 YYREEE (reference sequence). This CDR3 contains 11 residues. The chain's CDR3 is CASEGNTEAFF. DNA for the CDR3: TGTGCCAGCGAAGGGAACACTGAAGCTTTCTTT. Full variable domain (missing parts from reference TRBV5-4 and TRBJ1-1): ETGVTQSPTHLIKTRGQQVTLRCSSQSGHNTVSWYQQALGQGPQFIFQYYREEENGRGNFPPRFSGLQFPNYSSELNVNALELDDSALYLCASEGNTEAFFGQGTRLTVV.

This clonotype showed up many times. This rearrangement joins TRBV7-9 to TRBJ2-1; no firm D call. Germline CDR1 SEHNR, CDR2 FQNEAQ (reference sequence). This CDR3 has 12 residues. Deletions cut 9 bases from V and 3 bases from J, with 9 bases between. The DNA for the CDR3 is TGTGCCAGTGGACCTTTCTACAATGAGCAGTTCTTC. Amino acids: CASGPFYNEQFF.

This clonotype was seen more than once but under ten times. The chain couples TRBV20-1 to TRBJ1-2; D gene ambiguous. The germline V gene has CDR1 DFQATT and CDR2 SNEGSKA (reference sequence). This CDR3 contains 14 residues. V was clipped by 1 base and J by 5 bases, with 14 bases between them. The CDR3: CSARVSRRFYGYTF. DNA of the CDR3: TGCAGTGCTAGAGTGAGTAGAAGATTTTATGGCTACACCTTC.

This clonotype was counted between two and nine times. V is TRBV12-3 or TRBV12-4 and J is TRBJ2-4; no firm D call. With 5 bases removed from V and 9 bases from J, the gap between germline ends came to 17 bases. The CDR3 is 14 amino acids. The DNA for the CDR3 is TGTGCCAGCAGTACTACCTCGCGGTCGTCCATTCAGTACTTC. It codes for CASSTTSRSSIQYF.

The chain has TRBV5-1 and TRBJ2-1, with TRBD2 matching over 9 bases. In germline, CDR1 is SGHRS, CDR2 YFSETQ. J gave up 9 bases and V 0 bases, and 7 bases lay outside the gene matches. CDR3 length: 15 amino acids. The DNA for the CDR3 is TGCGCCAGCAGCTTGGAGTCTGGCGGGGGGGCTGAGCAGTTCTTC. Its translation is CASSLESGGGAEQFF.

This clonotype was detected a few times. The chain combines TRBV4-3 with TRBJ2-7; D perhaps matches TRBD2 (5 bases). V shed 0 bases and J shed 2 bases, with 20 bases lying between them. The CDR3 has 18 residues. Germline CDR1 and CDR2: LGHNA and YSLEER. The CDR3 bases are TGCGCCAGCAGCCAAGAGAAGGTGCCGCGGGTGGGCCCCTACGAGCAGTACTTC. The encoded protein is CASSQEKVPRVGPYEQYF.

The chain recombines TRBV7-2 with TRBJ2-6; tentative D call: TRBD2 (6 bases). Looked up from germline, CDR1 is SGHTA and CDR2 is FQGNSA. CDR3 length: 18 residues. V lost 5 bases and J 0 bases, leaving 17 bases between the germline ends. CDR3 nucleotides: TGTGCCAGCAGCCCCAATCGGGGACTGTACTCTGGGGCCAACGTCCTGACTTTC. Amino acid sequence: CASSPNRGLYSGANVLTF.

This chain connects TRBV7-9 to TRBJ1-5; D possibly corresponds to TRBD1 (5 bases). V lost 5 bases and J 3 bases, leaving 11 bases between the germline ends. Germline assignment: CDR1 SEHNR and CDR2 FQNEAQ (reference sequence). This CDR3 comprises 14 residues. The chain's CDR3 is CASSRGQNNQPQHF. The CDR3 nucleotides are TGTGCCAGCAGCCGTGGACAAAACAATCAGCCCCAGCATTTT.

V usage is TRBV5-1 and J usage is TRBJ2-5; D remains unclear. The V end was cut by 2 bases, the J end by 1 base, with 9 bases between. The CDR3 has 14 residues. Germline V gives CDR1 SGHRS, CDR2 YFSETQ. CDR3 DNA: TGCGCCAGCAGCTTCTCAGGTTTCCAAGAGACCCAGTACTTC. This gives the protein CASSFSGFQETQYF.

The J gene is TRBJ2-7, the V gene TRBV5-1; 7 nucleotides match TRBD1. Germline V gives CDR1 SGHRS, CDR2 YFSETQ. The CDR3 spans 15 residues. With V trimmed by 0 bases and J by 3 bases, 6 bases remained unmatched. CDR3 sequence reads: CASSLDRGSGYEQYF. The DNA of the CDR3 is TGCGCCAGCAGCTTGGACAGGGGAAGCGGCTACGAGCAGTACTTC.

The V call is TRBV29-1, the J call TRBJ1-3; D remains unclear. Germline CDR1 reads SQVTM; CDR2 reads ANQGSEA. Trimming cost V 5 bases and J 4 bases, with 9 bases left between them. The CDR3 length is 12 residues. CDR3 residues: CSVPGPGNTIYF. The CDR3 nucleotides read TGCAGCGTTCCCGGGCCAGGAAACACCATATATTTT.

The rearrangement uses TRBV12-3 or TRBV12-4 and TRBJ1-6, with D perhaps TRBD1 (6 bases). The CDR3 is 14 residues long. V lost 4 bases to trimming and J lost 4 bases, with 8 bases between them. CDR3 protein: CASSSGQYNSPLHF. The CDR3 DNA sequence: TGTGCCAGCAGTTCCGGACAGTATAATTCACCCCTCCACTTT.

Only a few counts were recorded for this clonotype. This may come from a read error, since a much larger clone is one base off. The gene calls are TRBV6-2 or TRBV6-3 and TRBJ1-1; no definite D call. Trimming cost V 2 bases and J 1 base, with 5 bases left between them. The CDR3 runs to 13 residues. The germline V gene has CDR1 MNHEY and CDR2 SVGEGT. The CDR3 bases are TGTGCCAGCAGTTACAGGCAGAACACTGAAGCTTTCTTT. Translation gives CASSYRQNTEAFF.

This clonotype was counted between two and nine times. The V and J genes are TRBV7-9 and TRBJ1-1; tentatively, D is TRBD1 (6 bases). This CDR3 spans 13 amino acids. Trimming shortened V by 5 bases and J by 8 bases, and 15 bases separated the two germline ends. The V gene's germline CDR1 is SEHNR and CDR2 FQNEAQ (reference sequence). As DNA, the CDR3 is TGTGCCAGCAGCCGACTGACAGGAGACGAAGCTTTCTTT. It encodes CASSRLTGDEAFF.

This clonotype has a handful of counts. In DNA form, the CDR3 reads TGTGCCAGCAACCGAGGAGGACTTGGGGAGACCCAGTACTTC. Protein sequence: CASNRGGLGETQYF. This chain joins TRBV7-3 and TRBJ2-5; D perhaps matches TRBD2 (5 bases). The CDR3 consists of 14 residues. From germline, CDR1 is SGHTA and CDR2 FQGTGA. V was trimmed by 7 bases and J by 5 bases, leaving 17 bases between them.

This chain joins TRBV6-6 and TRBJ2-3; D is unclear. The germline V gene encodes CDR1 MNHNY and CDR2 SVGAGI (reference sequence). The ends were cut back, 3 bases at V and 0 bases at J, with 10 bases in the middle. The CDR3 covers 15 residues. The CDR3 is CASSYLPHSTDTQYF. In nucleotides, the CDR3 is TGTGCCAGCAGTTATCTTCCCCACAGCACAGATACGCAGTATTTT.

This clonotype was detected a few times. This chain connects TRBV5-1 to TRBJ2-1, with D perhaps TRBD1 (5 bases). Germline V gene data show CDR1 as SGHRS and CDR2 as YFSETQ. Trimming cost V 1 base and J 8 bases, with 19 bases left between them. This CDR3 has 16 residues. The CDR3 sequence is CASSLITGSSADEQFF. The CDR3 DNA follows: TGCGCCAGCAGCTTGATCACAGGCAGCTCTGCGGATGAGCAGTTCTTC.